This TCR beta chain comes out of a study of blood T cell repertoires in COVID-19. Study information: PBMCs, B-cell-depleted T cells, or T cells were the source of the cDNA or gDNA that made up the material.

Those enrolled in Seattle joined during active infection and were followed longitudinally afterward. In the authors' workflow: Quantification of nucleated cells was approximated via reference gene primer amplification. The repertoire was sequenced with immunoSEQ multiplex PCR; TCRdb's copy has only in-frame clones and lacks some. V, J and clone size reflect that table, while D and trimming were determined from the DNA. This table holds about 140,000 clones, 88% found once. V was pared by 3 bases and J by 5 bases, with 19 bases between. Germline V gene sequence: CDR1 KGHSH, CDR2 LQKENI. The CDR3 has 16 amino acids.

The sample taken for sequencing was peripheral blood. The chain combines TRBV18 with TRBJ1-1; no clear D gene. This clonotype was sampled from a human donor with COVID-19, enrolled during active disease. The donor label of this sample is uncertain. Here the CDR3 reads CASSPRPSKAETEAFF. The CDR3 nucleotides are TGTGCCAGCTCACCTCGGCCCTCCAAAGCGGAAACTGAAGCTTTCTTT.